Listed below are T cell receptor beta chains from one sample, sequenced in a study of technical replicates of blood from a handful of donors. Method: immunoSEQ multiplex PCR; TCRdb's copy keeps in-frame clones and lacks some. The sample has nearly 70,000 clones, about nine tenths seen once. Sequenced: PBMCs. These receptors all come from a human donor in good health. Some clones in this sample may be carry-over from other donors' samples. CDR3s include the opening cysteine and the closing phenylalanine or tryptophan. The D gene is left open where the match is weak. For some rows the clone size is stated as once, few or many, or as a class when expanded; others skip it.

D gene: TRBD2; V gene: TRBV5-4; J gene: TRBJ2-3; clone size: -; CDR3 DNA: TGTGCCAGCAGCTTGGATGGGACTACCACAGATACGCAGTATTTT; CDR3 protein: CASSLDGTTTDTQYF
D gene: -; V gene: TRBV7-6; J gene: TRBJ1-1; clone size: -; CDR3 DNA: TGTGCCAGCAGCTTAAGTCAGGGTCGGAACACTGAAGCTTTCTTT; CDR3 protein: CASSLSQGRNTEAFF
D gene: TRBD2; V gene: TRBV5-4; J gene: TRBJ2-1; clone size: -; CDR3 DNA: TGTGCCAGCAGCATCTTTGGACTAGCGGGAGTTTACAATGAGCAGTTCTTC; CDR3 protein: CASSIFGLAGVYNEQFF
D gene: TRBD2; V gene: TRBV19; J gene: TRBJ2-1; clone size: -; CDR3 DNA: TGTGCCAGTAGTAAGGGACTACTCCTCAATGAGCAGTTCTTC; CDR3 protein: CASSKGLLLNEQFF
D gene: -; V gene: TRBV4-3; J gene: TRBJ1-2; clone size: few; CDR3 DNA: TGCGCCAGCAGCCAAGCGGCAGGGATAGACTATGGCTACACCTTC; CDR3 protein: CASSQAAGIDYGYTF
D gene: TRBD1; V gene: TRBV10-1; J gene: TRBJ2-7; clone size: -; CDR3 DNA: TGCGCCAGCAGTGGGGGACAGGTGAGCTACGAGCAGTACTTC; CDR3 protein: CASSGGQVSYEQYF
D gene: TRBD1; V gene: TRBV9; J gene: TRBJ2-5; clone size: -; CDR3 DNA: TGTGCCAGCAGCACCACCGACAGGGGGCAAGAGACCCAGTACTTC; CDR3 protein: CASSTTDRGQETQYF
D gene: -; V gene: TRBV6-5; J gene: TRBJ1-1; clone size: many; CDR3 DNA: TGTGCCAGCAGTTCGGACAGTTACACTGAAGCTTTCTTT; CDR3 protein: CASSSDSYTEAFF
D gene: TRBD1; V gene: TRBV11-3; J gene: TRBJ2-7; clone size: -; CDR3 DNA: TGTGCCAGCTCCCAGACAGGGGGCGACGAGCAGTACTTC; CDR3 protein: CASSQTGGDEQYF
D gene: -; V gene: TRBV30; J gene: TRBJ1-3; clone size: -; CDR3 DNA: TGTGCCTGGAGTGCAGATATCATCTCTGGAAACACCATATATTTT; CDR3 protein: CAWSADIISGNTIYF
D gene: -; V gene: TRBV30; J gene: TRBJ2-5; clone size: -; CDR3 DNA: TGTGCCTGGAGTGTAGGCCTAGGGACCCAGTACTTC; CDR3 protein: CAWSVGLGTQYF
D gene: -; V gene: TRBV7-9; J gene: TRBJ1-1; clone size: -; CDR3 DNA: TGTGCCAGCAGCTTATTTGCCAGGGTTGCGGACACTGAAGCTTTCTTT; CDR3 protein: CASSLFARVADTEAFF
D gene: -; V gene: TRBV18; J gene: TRBJ1-3; clone size: -; CDR3 DNA: TGTGCCAGCTCACTCGGACAGGGAAACACCATATATTTT; CDR3 protein: CASSLGQGNTIYF
D gene: -; V gene: TRBV30; J gene: TRBJ2-2; clone size: -; CDR3 DNA: TGTGCCTGGAGTTTAGGGACACCGAACTACGTCAGGGAGCTGTTTTTT; CDR3 protein: CAWSLGTPNYVRELFF
D gene: -; V gene: TRBV6-5; J gene: TRBJ2-5; clone size: -; CDR3 DNA: TGTGCCAGCAGTTCGACCCTCTGGGCCGCGGAGACCCAGTACTTC; CDR3 protein: CASSSTLWAAETQYF
D gene: -; V gene: TRBV30; J gene: TRBJ2-3; clone size: -; CDR3 DNA: TGTGCCTGGACTAAAGGGGCCCTTCTCTCAGATACGCAGTATTTT; CDR3 protein: CAWTKGALLSDTQYF
D gene: -; V gene: TRBV2; J gene: TRBJ1-1; clone size: -; CDR3 DNA: TGTGCCAGCACGACCGACACCATAAAGGTAGCTTTCTTT; CDR3 protein: CASTTDTIKVAFF
D gene: TRBD1; V gene: TRBV4-1; J gene: TRBJ1-4; clone size: -; CDR3 DNA: TGCGCCAGCAGCCAAGATCTATGGGACAGGGTTGTAAAACTGTTTTTT; CDR3 protein: CASSQDLWDRVVKLFF
D gene: -; V gene: TRBV6-1; J gene: TRBJ2-5; clone size: once; CDR3 DNA: TGTGCCAGCAGTGAAGGAGGCAGGGGTGGGGAGACCCAGTACTTC; CDR3 protein: CASSEGGRGGETQYF
D gene: -; V gene: TRBV6-1; J gene: TRBJ2-7; clone size: -; CDR3 DNA: TGTGCCAGCAGTGAAGAGGGGCCAGGGGCCTACGAGCAGTACTTC; CDR3 protein: CASSEEGPGAYEQYF
D gene: TRBD2; V gene: TRBV7-2; J gene: TRBJ2-1; clone size: many; CDR3 DNA: TGTGCCAGCAGCCGGTCCGGGACTAGCGGGGGGCCTAGGGGGGAGCAGTTCTTC; CDR3 protein: CASSRSGTSGGPRGEQFF
D gene: -; V gene: TRBV9; J gene: TRBJ1-1; clone size: once; CDR3 DNA: TGTGCCAGCAGCGTAACGGGAGAGGCCACTGAAGCTTTCTTT; CDR3 protein: CASSVTGEATEAFF